The next 28 T cell receptor beta chains were all read from a single sample in a study of T-cell reconstitution after alpha-beta-depleted transplantation in children. Researchers prepared the TCRbeta library using unique molecular identifiers, the study reports. TCRdb itself ran the PCR reads through MiXCR, one entry per CDR3 protein. The sample consists of 150,000 to 200,000 distinct CDR3 sequences, roughly 6.3% of them appearing once. This sample comprised PBMCs, obtained before TCRalphabeta/CD19-depleted stem cell transplant. Receptors were obtained from a girl less than two years old with combined immunodeficiency, due to receive a stem cell transplant.

This clonotype was seen ten or more times. CDR3: CASSPWLGRGGYEQFF. CDR3 DNA sequence: TGTGCCAGCAGCCCCTGGCTCGGCAGGGGCGGTTATGAGCAGTTCTTC. This rearrangement joins TRBV6-2 or TRBV6-3 to TRBJ2-1, with a tentative D call TRBD1 (6 bases). This CDR3 is 16 amino acids long. CDR1 is MNHEY, CDR2 SVGEGT, per germline. The V gene lost 6 bases and the J gene lost 8 bases, with 23 bases spanning the gap.

The chain has TRBV24-1 and TRBJ2-7; D is ambiguous. This CDR3 spans 14 amino acids. Trimming removed 9 bases at V and 2 bases at J, with 16 bases between. Per germline, CDR1 KGHDR and CDR2 SFDVKD. The CDR3, as DNA: TGTGCCACCTATTTCCGCCTCGACCCCTACGAGCAGTACTTC. The encoded protein is CATYFRLDPYEQYF.

This clonotype was counted ten times or more. The chain employs TRBV7-2 and TRBJ1-6; 7 nucleotides match TRBD1. The CDR3 sequence is 15 residues long. V lost 3 bases to trimming and J lost 8 bases; unmatched junction nucleotides: 7. Germline lookup yields CDR1 SGHTA and CDR2 FQGNSA. The CDR3 coding sequence is TGTGCCAGCAGCTTGGTGACAGGGCGGCATTCACCCCTCCACTTT. This gives the protein CASSLVTGRHSPLHF.

At least ten counts were recorded for this clonotype. The chain carries TRBV27 and TRBJ2-1, with 9 bases fitting TRBD2. Germline CDR1 reads MNHEY; CDR2 reads SMNVEV (reference sequence). V gave up 3 bases and J gave up 8 bases; unmatched junction bases: 2. The CDR3 consists of 13 residues. The CDR3 loop reads CASSLGLAYEQFF. CDR3 in DNA: TGTGCCAGCAGTTTGGGACTAGCATATGAGCAGTTCTTC.

There are many counts of this clonotype. The genes are TRBV4-1 and TRBJ1-1; D gene ambiguous. V was clipped by 1 base and J by 0 bases, with 9 bases between them. Looked up from germline, CDR1 is MGHRA and CDR2 is YSYEKL. The CDR3 has 15 residues. DNA of the CDR3: TGCGCCAGCAGCCAAGGAAGGGCGTTGAACACTGAAGCTTTCTTT. Its translation is CASSQGRALNTEAFF.

V usage is TRBV2 and J usage is TRBJ1-2; D is undetermined. The CDR3 consists of 13 residues. CDR1 is SNHLY, CDR2 FYNNEI, per germline. With 11 bases removed from V and 0 bases from J, the gap between germline ends came to 13 bases. CDR3 region: CAQQKGSNYGYTF. The DNA of the CDR3 is TGTGCCCAGCAAAAAGGCTCTAACTATGGCTACACCTTC. The full variable domain, rest sourced from reference TRBV2 and TRBJ1-2, is EPEVTQTPSHQVTQMGQEVILRCVPISNHLYFYWYRQILGQKVEFLVSFYNNEISEKSEIFDDQFSVERPDGSNFTLKIRSTKLEDSAMYFCAQQKGSNYGYTFGSGTRLTVV.

In this sample, this clonotype turned up many times. This rearrangement joins TRBV28 to TRBJ2-2, with 8 bases fitting TRBD2. The germline CDR1 and CDR2 sequences are MDHEN and SYDVKM. This CDR3 comprises 16 residues. V gave up 6 bases and J gave up 4 bases; unmatched junction bases: 10. CDR3 loop: CASRPLTSVTTGELFF. In nucleotides, the CDR3 is TGTGCCAGCAGGCCTTTGACTAGCGTCACCACCGGGGAGCTGTTTTTT. Filled out from reference TRBV28 and TRBJ2-2, the complete variable domain reads DVKVTQSSRYLVKRTGEKVFLECVQDMDHENMFWYRQDPGLGLRLIYFSYDVKMKEKGDIPEGYSVSREKKERFSLILESASTNQTSMYLCASRPLTSVTTGELFFGEGSRLTVL.

The sample holds many counts of this clonotype. The V gene is TRBV28, the J gene TRBJ1-5; the D is unclear. CDR1 MDHEN and CDR2 SYDVKM come from the germline V gene. This CDR3 has 14 residues. The chain's CDR3 is CVSKGPYSNQPQHF. The CDR3 DNA follows: TGTGTCTCTAAGGGCCCATATAGCAATCAGCCCCAGCATTTT.

This clonotype was seen repeatedly, ten times or more. The rearrangement joins TRBV5-5 to TRBJ2-6; no clear D. Looked up from germline, CDR1 is SGHKS and CDR2 is YYEKEE (reference sequence). V gave up 4 bases and J gave up 0 bases, with 11 bases separating them. The CDR3 has 16 residues. CDR3 region: CASSPLRISGANVLTF. In DNA, the CDR3 is TGTGCCAGCAGCCCCTTGAGGATCTCTGGGGCCAACGTCCTGACTTTC.

This clonotype was counted at least ten times. One end of the junction does not line up with germline, which may come from a read error. V and J are TRBV29-1 and TRBJ1-4; possibly TRBD1 for D (5 bases). The CDR3 consists of 11 residues. Germline CDR1 SQVTM, CDR2 ANQGSEA. The CDR3 spells CSVGPRRDSVF. CDR3 coding DNA: TGCAGCGTTGGTCCCCGCCGGGACTCAGTTTTT.

This clonotype was counted many times. The chain joins TRBV20-1 to TRBJ2-3; D is ambiguous. The CDR3 is 12 amino acids. The germline V gene has CDR1 DFQATT and CDR2 SNEGSKA (reference sequence). Trimming removed 1 base at V and 2 bases at J, with 4 bases between. CDR3 bases: TGCAGTGCTAGAGTTACCACAGATACGCAGTATTTT. It yields the protein CSARVTTDTQYF.

This clonotype was seen ten or more times. The chain is built from TRBV18 and TRBJ2-7; 10 bases align to TRBD1. J gave up 2 bases and V 3 bases, and 4 bases lay outside the gene matches. Germline V lookup: CDR1 KGHSH, CDR2 LQKENI. The CDR3 covers 15 residues. CDR3 sequence reads: CASSPKGQGAYEQYF. The CDR3 bases are TGTGCCAGCTCACCCAAAGGACAGGGGGCCTACGAGCAGTACTTC.

At least ten counts were recorded for this clonotype. The chain carries TRBV7-9 and TRBJ1-5; TRBD1 agrees at 9 bases. CDR3 length: 14 amino acids. V was clipped by 5 bases and J by 2 bases; unmatched bases: 1. Per germline, CDR1 SEHNR and CDR2 FQNEAQ (reference sequence). The CDR3 here is CASSRTGGNQPQHF. The DNA of the CDR3 is TGTGCCAGCAGCCGGACAGGGGGCAATCAGCCCCAGCATTTT.

This clonotype was seen at least ten times. The chain employs TRBV12-5 and TRBJ2-1; D is unresolved. V was cut by 3 bases and J by 6 bases, with 9 bases left in between. CDR3 length equals 13 residues. Germline V gene lookup returns CDR1 LGHNT and CDR2 FRNRAP. Here the CDR3 DNA reads TGTGCTAGTGGTTTCGATAAGGGCAATGAGCAGTTCTTC. Translation gives CASGFDKGNEQFF.

This clonotype was detected ten times or more. The chain carries TRBV11-2 and TRBJ2-3; 16 bases are a match to TRBD2. The CDR3 length is 17 residues. CDR1 SGHAT and CDR2 FQNNGV come from the germline V gene. V was clipped by 5 bases and J by 0 bases; unmatched bases: 2. CDR3 amino acids: CASSTGLAGGSTDTQYF. The CDR3 coding sequence is TGTGCCAGCAGCACGGGACTAGCGGGAGGGAGCACAGATACGCAGTATTTT.

At least ten counts were recorded for this clonotype. The chain employs TRBV20-1 and TRBJ2-2, with D perhaps matching TRBD1 (6 bases). Trimming pared 3 bases from V and 2 bases from J, leaving 13 bases between. Germline-derived CDR1 and CDR2 are DFQATT and SNEGSKA (reference sequence). There are 15 residues in the CDR3. Here the CDR3 DNA reads TGCAGTGCTAGTTTTGAACAGGGCAACACCGGGGAGCTGTTTTTT. It encodes CSASFEQGNTGELFF.

This clonotype was seen repeatedly, ten times or more. The gene calls are TRBV5-1 and TRBJ1-1; no firm D call. V gave up 3 bases and J gave up 1 base, with 7 bases separating them. The CDR3 covers 13 residues. CDR1 is SGHRS and CDR2 is YFSETQ in the germline V gene. In nucleotides, the CDR3 is TGCGCCAGCAGCTATAGGCGGAACACTGAAGCTTTCTTT. Its protein product is CASSYRRNTEAFF.

The chain uses TRBV7-9 and TRBJ2-2; unclear D gene. From germline, CDR1 is SEHNR and CDR2 FQNEAQ (reference sequence). The V gene lost 4 bases and the J gene lost 6 bases, with 6 bases spanning the gap. This CDR3 is built from 12 residues. The CDR3 is CASSWLPGELFF. CDR3 DNA sequence: TGTGCCAGCAGCTGGTTACCCGGGGAGCTGTTTTTT.

This clonotype was observed at least ten times. The chain has TRBV7-2 and TRBJ1-3, with unresolved D. Trimming took 1 base from V and 4 from J, leaving 11 bases between them. This CDR3 contains 15 residues. Germline lookup yields CDR1 SGHTA and CDR2 FQGNSA. The CDR3 coding sequence is TGTGCCAGCAGCTTAGTGTGGGAGGCCGGAAACACCATATATTTT. This codes for CASSLVWEAGNTIYF.

This clonotype has ten or more counts. V gene TRBV6-5 combines with J gene TRBJ2-2, with a possible D match to TRBD1 (5 bases). Between the trimmed V and J ends, which lost 2 bases and 4 bases, there was a span of 8 bases. Germline-derived CDR1 and CDR2 are MNHEY and SVGAGI. CDR3 length: 14 amino acids. The CDR3 nucleotides read TGTGCCAGCAGTTACCATGGGGCCACCGGGGAGCTGTTTTTT. This codes for CASSYHGATGELFF.

This clonotype was counted ten times or more. The chain links TRBV9 to TRBJ2-6, with D tentatively TRBD1 (6 bases). CDR3 length: 16 amino acids. V was clipped by 0 bases and J by 4 bases, with 11 bases between them. Germline V gene lookup returns CDR1 SGDLS and CDR2 YYNGEE. The DNA of the CDR3 is TGTGCCAGCAGCGTAGTGGGGGCGCAAGGGGCCAACGTCCTGACTTTC. Amino acids: CASSVVGAQGANVLTF.

Many counts were recorded for this clonotype. The chain links TRBV20-1 to TRBJ1-3; no reliable D call. Germline V lookup: CDR1 DFQATT, CDR2 SNEGSKA (reference sequence). This CDR3 contains 13 residues. Trimming cost V 5 bases and J 5 bases, with 13 bases left between them. The CDR3 coding sequence is TGCAGTGCTGCTCGCGAAAACCGAAACACCATATATTTT. It translates to CSAARENRNTIYF.

This clonotype has a handful of counts. The V gene is TRBV7-8, the J gene TRBJ2-7; D possibly corresponds to TRBD2 (7 bases). The CDR3 length is 15 residues. Germline V gene lookup returns CDR1 SGHVS and CDR2 FQNEAQ. The germline V and J ends were trimmed by 8 bases and 1 base, with 18 bases remaining between them. The CDR3 is CASRGRGGASYEQYF. CDR3 sequence (DNA): TGTGCCAGCCGGGGGAGGGGGGGCGCTTCCTACGAGCAGTACTTC.

This clonotype was counted many times. The chain links TRBV20-1 to TRBJ2-1, with TRBD1 matching 8 bases. The germline V gene encodes CDR1 DFQATT and CDR2 SNEGSKA (reference sequence). With V trimmed by 0 bases and J by 2 bases, 27 bases remained unmatched. The CDR3 is made up of 23 amino acids. Here the CDR3 reads CSAREPTSRDRGQIGRTYNEQFF. The DNA of the CDR3 is TGCAGTGCTAGAGAACCAACTTCCCGTGACAGGGGTCAAATCGGTAGGACCTACAATGAGCAGTTCTTC.

This clonotype occurred a few times. This rearrangement joins TRBV6-1 to TRBJ1-1, with 8 bases aligning to TRBD1. Germline V gene data show CDR1 as MNHNS and CDR2 as SASEGT. Trimming took 6 bases from V and 0 from J; bases not matched to a gene: 3. The CDR3 is 14 residues long. CDR3 sequence reads: CASSSGGLNTEAFF. CDR3 bases: TGTGCCAGCAGCTCAGGGGGCCTGAACACTGAAGCTTTCTTT.

Notes on this clonotype: A clone one base away is much larger, so this may be a read error. This CDR3 is missing its conserved last phenylalanine or tryptophan, likely due to a read error. The chain is built from TRBV9 and TRBJ1-2; D uncertain. Trimming left V 0 bases short and J 0 bases short, with 9 bases between. Germline CDR1 SGDLS, CDR2 YYNGEE. CDR3 length: 15 amino acids. The CDR3 loop reads CASSVAGLANYGYTC. The CDR3 DNA reads as TGTGCCAGCAGCGTAGCCGGCCTCGCTAACTATGGCTACACCTGC.

The sample holds many counts of this clonotype. The V call is TRBV7-6, the J call TRBJ1-2; 7 nucleotides agree with TRBD1. The germline CDR1 and CDR2 sequences are SGHVS and FNYEAQ. CDR3 length: 16 residues. Trimming at V came to 5 bases and at J to 2 bases, leaving 11 bases not matched to a gene. This CDR3 is CASSALHRGQNYGYTF. The CDR3 DNA reads TGTGCCAGCAGCGCACTACACAGGGGCCAAAACTATGGCTACACCTTC.

This clonotype was found many times. The chain employs TRBV7-9 and TRBJ2-7; D perhaps matches TRBD1 (5 bases). The length of the CDR3 is 14 residues. From germline, CDR1 is SEHNR and CDR2 FQNEAQ (reference sequence). With 3 bases removed from V and 4 bases from J, the gap between germline ends came to 13 bases. CDR3 coding DNA: TGTGCCAGCAGCTTTCCAGGGCGACCTTACGAGCAGTACTTC. Protein: CASSFPGRPYEQYF.